A selection of T cell receptor beta chains follows, all from one sample in a study of T cell responses to AZD1222 COVID-19 vaccine. Some clones are missing from TCRdb's copy, which holds only in-frame ones; the method was immunoSEQ multiplex PCR. The table has some 120,000 clones, 80% to 85% seen once; the top ten hold around 9.9%. Sequenced here: peripheral blood, sampled on day 0 of AZD1222 vaccination. The receptor source for this set is an adult in good health. CDR3s include the opening cysteine and the closing phenylalanine or tryptophan. The D gene is left open where the match is weak. Size values are once, few and many counts, or a class for expanded clones, and some rows have none.

>.|TRBJ1-5|TRBD1|TRBV13
CASSQSRGFNQPQHF
TGTGCCAGCAGCCAGTCCAGGGGGTTCAATCAGCCCCAGCATTTT
>.|TRBJ1-1|TRBD1|TRBV6-1
CASSALEGQGTRAEAFF
TGTGCCAGCAGTGCACTTGAGGGACAGGGCACGAGGGCTGAAGCTTTCTTT
>once|TRBJ2-7|.|TRBV4-2
CASSQDRDYEQYF
TGTGCCAGCAGCCAAGATAGGGACTACGAGCAGTACTTC
>.|TRBJ1-1|.|TRBV10-3
CAIKNLGGRTEAFF
TGTGCCATCAAAAACCTTGGGGGTAGAACTGAAGCTTTCTTT
>.|TRBJ2-1|TRBD2|TRBV7-9
CASSFKEGLAGLSYNEQFF
TGTGCCAGCAGCTTCAAGGAAGGACTAGCGGGTCTTTCTTACAATGAGCAGTTCTTC
>.|TRBJ1-2|.|TRBV18
CASSPPGAESFFYGYTF
TGTGCCAGCTCACCACCTGGCGCAGAGTCTTTTTTCTATGGCTACACCTTC
>.|TRBJ1-5|TRBD1|TRBV28
CASRSGQGNYQPQHF
TGTGCCAGCAGGTCGGGACAGGGGAACTATCAGCCCCAGCATTTT
>.|TRBJ2-2|.|TRBV7-9
CASSSTIRAGELFF
TGTGCCAGCAGCTCTACTATCAGGGCCGGGGAGCTGTTTTTT
>.|TRBJ1-2|.|TRBV6-5
CASSLGSAYGYTF
TGTGCCAGCAGTTTGGGAAGCGCCTATGGCTACACCTTC
>.|TRBJ2-5|TRBD1|TRBV4-2
CASSQLQTGTGGTQYF
TGTGCCAGCAGCCAGCTCCAGACCGGGACAGGGGGGACCCAGTACTTC
>.|TRBJ1-2|.|TRBV25-1
CASSGQEDSYGYTF
TGTGCCAGCAGTGGCCAAGAGGACAGTTATGGCTACACCTTC
>few|TRBJ1-2|.|TRBV28
CASSRYKLRDTVNYGYTF
TGTGCCAGCAGCCGCTACAAACTCCGGGACACGGTTAACTATGGCTACACCTTC
>.|TRBJ2-5|TRBD2|TRBV29-1
CGSGRVGETQYF
TGCGGTAGCGGGAGGGTGGGGGAGACCCAGTACTTC
>.|TRBJ1-6|.|TRBV28
CASRPPGLYNSPLHF
TGTGCCAGCAGACCTCCGGGACTATATAACTCACCCCTCCACTTT
>.|TRBJ1-2|TRBD1|TRBV7-9
CAIRTGEESYTF
TGTGCCATCCGGACAGGGGAAGAAAGCTACACCTTC
>.|TRBJ1-6|.|TRBV5-6
CASSLGSYAGSSYNSPLHF
TGTGCCAGCAGCTTGGGGTCGTATGCAGGGAGCTCCTATAATTCACCCCTCCACTTT
>.|TRBJ2-7|TRBD1|TRBV24-1
CATGTGDYEQYF
TGTGCCACCGGGACAGGGGACTACGAGCAGTACTTC
>many|TRBJ2-7|.|TRBV24-1
CATSPGERYEQYF
TGTGCCACTTCCCCGGGGGAGCGGTACGAGCAGTACTTC
>.|TRBJ2-1|TRBD2|TRBV19
CASSIGTSGRIYEQFF
TGTGCCAGTAGTATCGGGACTAGCGGGAGGATTTATGAGCAGTTCTTC
>.|TRBJ1-5|.|TRBV2
CASNRGGSNQPQHF
TGTGCCAGCAACCGGGGGGGGAGCAATCAGCCCCAGCATTTT
>.|TRBJ1-2|.|TRBV6-5
CATVQGTVGYTF
TGTGCCACAGTTCAGGGGACGGTCGGCTACACCTTC
>.|TRBJ2-1|.|TRBV4-1
CASSPVIGGRNEQFF
TGCGCCAGCAGTCCGGTAATAGGGGGACGTAATGAGCAGTTCTTC
>.|TRBJ1-5|TRBD1|TRBV6-5
CASSKGQSSNQPQHF
TGTGCCAGCAGTAAGGGACAGAGTAGCAATCAGCCCCAGCATTTT
>.|TRBJ2-7|TRBD2|TRBV7-2
CASSWGLAGGHEQYF
TGTGCCAGCAGCTGGGGACTAGCGGGGGGGCACGAGCAGTACTTC
>.|TRBJ2-1|.|TRBV30
CAYAGPGYNEQFF
TGTGCCTATGCGGGACCTGGCTACAATGAGCAGTTCTTC
>.|TRBJ2-1|TRBD2|TRBV7-3
CASSSGLAATNEQFF
TGTGCCAGCAGCTCAGGACTAGCGGCAACCAATGAGCAGTTCTTC
>once|TRBJ2-2|.|TRBV5-5
CASSFMGGPNTGELFF
TGTGCCAGCAGCTTTATGGGCGGCCCGAACACCGGGGAGCTGTTTTTT
>.|TRBJ2-7|TRBD1|TRBV6-6
CASRPGQLYEQYF
TGTGCCAGCAGACCGGGACAGCTCTACGAGCAGTACTTC
>once|TRBJ1-3|.|TRBV7-2
CASSLGSGNTIYF
TGTGCCAGCAGCTTAGGGTCTGGAAACACCATATATTTT
>.|TRBJ1-6|.|TRBV5-1
CASSLSQGREPLHF
TGCGCCAGCAGCTTGTCACAGGGAAGGGAACCCCTCCACTTT
>.|TRBJ2-1|.|TRBV7-8
CASSLHYPAYNEQFF
TGTGCCAGCAGCTTACACTACCCGGCCTACAATGAGCAGTTCTTC
>.|TRBJ2-4|TRBD1|TRBV4-3
CASSRGQGEKNIQYF
TGCGCCAGCAGCCGAGGACAGGGCGAGAAAAACATTCAGTACTTC
>.|TRBJ1-5|.|TRBV2
CATTGGDRQPQHF
TGTGCCACCACGGGGGGGGATAGGCAGCCCCAGCATTTT
>.|TRBJ1-2|.|TRBV7-6
CASSPNQGRGYGYTF
TGTGCCAGCAGCCCGAACCAGGGCCGCGGCTATGGCTACACCTTC
>few|TRBJ2-7|TRBD1|TRBV7-9
CASSSRDRNLYEQYF
TGTGCCAGCAGCTCCCGGGACAGGAATCTCTACGAGCAGTACTTC
>.|TRBJ1-4|.|TRBV5-5
CASSFLGGEDEKLFF
TGTGCCAGCAGCTTTTTAGGGGGAGAGGATGAAAAACTGTTTTTT
>.|TRBJ2-5|TRBD1|TRBV29-1
CSGGQQQETQYF
TGCAGCGGGGGACAGCAGCAAGAGACCCAGTACTTC
>.|TRBJ2-7|.|TRBV5-5
CASSFRGTTTYEQYF
TGTGCCAGCAGCTTCAGAGGTACTACTACCTACGAGCAGTACTTC
>.|TRBJ2-1|TRBD1|TRBV28
CASSRGGTGGIGEQFF
TGTGCCAGCAGCCGAGGTGGGACAGGGGGTATCGGTGAGCAGTTCTTC
>.|TRBJ1-5|.|TRBV4-1
CASSPAGPQPQHF
TGCGCCAGCAGCCCCGCGGGGCCTCAGCCCCAGCATTTT
>.|TRBJ2-2|.|TRBV18
CASSPPSTGTGELFF
TGTGCCAGCTCACCACCGAGCACAGGCACCGGGGAGCTGTTTTTT
>.|TRBJ1-5|.|TRBV6-5
CASSYSLNSNQPQHF
TGTGCCAGCAGTTACTCTCTAAATAGCAATCAGCCCCAGCATTTT
>.|TRBJ2-1|TRBD2|TRBV11-3
CASSGLAGGSYNEQFF
TGTGCCAGCAGCGGGCTAGCGGGAGGATCCTACAATGAGCAGTTCTTC
>.|TRBJ2-7|.|TRBV7-9
CASSLAGFYEQYF
TGTGCCAGCAGCTTAGCCGGCTTCTACGAGCAGTACTTC
>once|TRBJ2-7|.|TRBV19
CASSISWGIAYEQYF
TGTGCCAGTAGTATTTCCTGGGGTATCGCCTACGAGCAGTACTTC
>.|TRBJ1-2|.|TRBV2
CASGQYGYTF
TGTGCCAGCGGACAGTATGGCTACACCTTC